This T cell receptor (beta chain) was obtained from a study of blood T cells in healthy people across ages. A second about 6 to 12 cycle PCR used barcoded and J-beta primers. TCRdb processed the 5' RACE reads anew with MiXCR; each CDR3 protein has one entry. Found here are 1.5 million to 2 million distinct CDR3 sequences, around 50% of them singletons; the top ten hold 2.1%. The table lists this clonotype with a few counts. Trimming cost V 2 bases and J 0 bases; bases outside gene matches: 19. The length of the CDR3 is 20 residues. Germline assignment: CDR1 MGHRA and CDR2 YSYEKL. The sequenced sample consisted of blood. The chain uses TRBV4-1 and TRBJ2-7, with 7 bases fitting TRBD1. This clonotype was obtained from a woman in her thirties or forties in good health. CDR3 amino acids: CASSQRTQGTDTWLSYEQYF. CDR3 bases: TGCGCCAGCAGCCAAAGGACCCAAGGGACAGATACATGGCTCTCCTACGAGCAGTACTTC.